This record covers a single T cell receptor (beta chain). The entry originates in a study of blood T cell repertoires in COVID-19. Study-wide background: Acute-phase and convalescent COVID-19 samples originated in the United States, Italy and Spain. The cDNA or gDNA used as material had been derived from T cells, B-cell-depleted T cells, or PBMCs.

Methods used by the authors: How many nucleated cells were present was estimated from reference gene primer amplification. Using immunoSEQ multiplex PCR, the repertoire was profiled, and TCRdb retains in-frame clones only, with some absent. The DNA was the basis for D and trimming; V, J and clone size are from that table. The data show some 85,000 clones, 75% to 80% seen once. With 5 bases clipped from V and 3 bases from J, the junction kept 6 bases outside the gene matches. CDR3 length equals 13 residues. The V gene's germline CDR1 is SQVTM and CDR2 ANQGSEA. Recruited during active infection, patients (from Seattle) were subsequently followed longitudinally.

The specimen was peripheral blood. The sequence came from a man in his 70s with COVID-19, enrolled during active disease. The chain recombines TRBV29-1 with TRBJ1-1; 7 positions agree with TRBD1. DNA of the CDR3: TGCAGCGTTCGGGACAGAGAGTACACTGAAGCTTTCTTT. It encodes CSVRDREYTEAFF.